Sequencing of this T cell receptor (beta chain) was carried out in a study of blood T cell repertoires in COVID-19 (dated by TCRdb to 2018 to 2020). In terms of the full investigation: Samples covering the acute and convalescent phases of COVID-19 were provided by collaborators in the United States, Italy and Spain. The material from the prospective study consisted of cDNA or gDNA derived from T cells, B-cell-depleted T cells, or PBMCs. Subjects who had been exposed to COVID-19, were actively infected with it, or had recovered from it provided the deeply sampled blood TCRbeta repertoires that made up the dataset. The repertoires were released in a freely available public database intended as a resource for research on the immune response to SARS-CoV-2. The samples were drawn from two sources: the first 160 participants of the ongoing ImmuneRACE study, and 1,254 subjects contributed by 6 global collaborators. Nearly every sample came with metadata listing a de-identified subject ID, COVID-19 status, age in years and sex. Where available, HLA class I and class II types were taken from metadata supplied by the sample provider and were not determined by assay-based typing.

The immunoSEQ Assay, a bias-controlled multiplex PCR, was used to amplify TCRbeta CDR3 regions from genomic DNA. The original methods were these. The number of nucleated cells in each sample was estimated from the amplification of reference gene primers within the assay. To quantify the absolute abundance of each unique TCRbeta CDR3 rearrangement, sequence reads were collapsed and filtered. For each sample, productive Simpson clonality was calculated by taking the square root of Simpson's diversity index across productive rearrangements. TCRdb provides this immuneACCESS table in a form limited to in-frame rearrangements. Some clones are lacking; in checked studies, under half of them reflect an unresolved V gene, and why the rest are absent is not known. Clonal size and the V and J genes are those of that table, whereas D and trimming came from the DNA. The sample profile shows 240,000 or so clones; around nine tenths of them were found once. The ten largest clones add up to under 9% of the sample.

Including cysteine and phenylalanine, the CDR3 has 17 amino acids. Only the CDR3 DNA stays, 51 bases, in frame from base 1. The V end loses 4 bases and the J end loses 4 bases, and a stretch of 21 bases separates them. The germline V gene provides CDR1 SGDLS and CDR2 YYNGEE. Each collaborating institution followed its own protocols to collect whole blood in K2EDTA tubes. For TCRbeta analysis, collaborators shipped samples as frozen whole blood, isolated PBMCs, or DNA extracted from either of those sample types. Study-level results and caveats: Clinical and demographic metadata were provided uncurated, with the amount varying by source and participant.

Concerning this clone itself: What this receptor recognizes is not known. The input lacks base qualities; no much larger clone sits a single base away.

The receptor was isolated from a woman between 70 and 85 years old with active or convalescent COVID-19. Specimen: peripheral blood. This chain is built from TRBV9 and TRBJ1-3; 6 matching bases give a weak D call of TRBD1. In nucleotide form, the sequence is TGTGCCAGCAGCCCCTCGGAGGGGGGGCTTGGAGGAAACACCATATATTTT. The resulting protein is CASSPSEGGLGGNTIYF.